The present entry profiles one T cell receptor (beta chain) with its context. The specificity of this receptor is unknown. Base qualities are not provided; no much larger clone lies one nucleotide away. Each collaborating institution followed its own protocols to collect whole blood in K2EDTA tubes. For TCRbeta analysis, collaborators shipped samples in one of three forms: frozen whole blood, isolated PBMCs, or DNA extracted from either of those sample types. TCRbeta CDR3 regions were amplified from genomic DNA by means of the immunoSEQ Assay, a bias-controlled multiplex PCR. The study's own analysis went as follows. The number of nucleated cells in each sample was estimated from the amplification of reference gene primers within the assay. Sequence reads were collapsed and filtered to measure the absolute abundance of every unique TCRbeta CDR3 rearrangement. Productive Simpson clonality was computed per sample as the square root of Simpson's diversity index over productive rearrangements. TCRdb holds this immuneACCESS table with in-frame rearrangements only. Some clones are missing; in checked studies, unresolved V genes explain under half, and the rest has no known cause. V and J calls plus clone size are reproduced from that table; the DNA served to infer D and trimming. Here the sample has about 20,000 clones; approximately 90% occur a single time. The ten largest clones take up roughly 16% of the sample.

The germline ends are 13 bases apart after V is trimmed by 2 bases and J by 6 bases. CDR1 and CDR2 are read off the germline V gene as SGHTA and FQGTGA. The CDR3 spans 15 residues, from the cysteine through the phenylalanine. The CDR3 DNA has 45 bases and is translated from base 1. The data were taken from a study of blood T cell repertoires in COVID-19 (dated by TCRdb to 2020 to 2021). With respect to the entire study: Samples covering the acute and convalescent phases of COVID-19 were provided by collaborators in the United States, Italy and Spain. The dataset comprised deeply sampled blood TCRbeta repertoires from subjects exposed to, actively infected with, or recovered from COVID-19. The prospective study material was composed of cDNA or gDNA derived from T cells, B-cell-depleted T cells, or PBMCs. Nearly every sample came with metadata listing a de-identified subject ID, COVID-19 status, age in years and sex. The repertoires were made available in a free public database intended to serve as a resource for research on the immune response to SARS-CoV-2. Samples came from the ongoing ImmuneRACE study (first 160 participants) plus 1,254 subjects from 6 global collaborators. Where HLA class I and class II types were available, the types were taken from metadata supplied by the sample provider, not from assay-based typing.

Beyond this particular receptor, the publication reports: The quantity of clinical and demographic metadata differed by source and by participant and was supplied without curation.

Recombination linked TRBV7-3 to TRBJ2-2; a weak D assignment points to TRBD1 (5 bases agree). Sequencing was carried out using peripheral blood. The clonotype originates from a human donor in a cohort sampled during active COVID-19. The nucleotide sequence is given as TGTGCCAGCAGCTTATTCCAGGGTAGTGCCGGGGAGCTGTTTTTT. The resulting protein is CASSLFQGSAGELFF.